Listed below are T cell receptor beta chains from one sample, sequenced in a study of blood T cell repertoires in COVID-19. This table comes from immunoSEQ multiplex PCR, and its TCRdb copy is limited to in-frame clones, with some not included. The data show 200,000 to 250,000 clones, roughly 82% seen once. The sequencing input was PBMCs or T cells enriched from blood (not recorded which). The receptors shown here come from a woman in her 50s who had recovered from COVID-19. Each CDR3 is given without its conserved first and last residue. Fields, in order: V gene, clone size, CDR3 protein. Expanded clones are given a class, and other clones once, few, many or no size at all.

TRBV13,once,ASSPEDSGTSGRDEFEQF
TRBV6-1,few,ASSEGGTGIGNTIY
TRBV5-1,-,ASSWDSAYNEQF
TRBV28,-,ASSSTGEGAKNIQY
TRBV2,-,ASTGWAKNIQY
TRBV27,-,ASSLGTVEGNTEAF
TRBV5-1,-,ASDTGTGEETQY
TRBV30,-,AWSRGYEQY
TRBV9,once,ASSAPSGRAALEQY
TRBV7-6,-,ASSQQGRTSPLH
TRBV10-2,-,ASSESGQVTRSSPLH
TRBV7-2,-,ASSLSSVNQETQY
TRBV5-6,-,ASSLPGLGSYEQY
TRBV4-1,-,ASSLGTANTGELF
TRBV5-1,-,ASSLGGQANYGYT
TRBV29-1,-,SVEVDREYEQY
TRBV7-2,-,ASSLSGLGAEAF
TRBV12-3/TRBV12-4,-,ASTRDFYYGYT
TRBV28,-,ASRSGGSNEKLF
TRBV2,-,ASSRGGGGTEAF
TRBV25-1,once,ASSESSQNEAF
TRBV7-8,-,ASSFGRGPGNTIY
TRBV6-4,-,ASSVEGGPYNEQF
TRBV7-9,-,ASSLEEVGEKLF
TRBV9,-,ASSLEGARNTEAF
TRBV30,-,AWSVYRVGEQY
TRBV30,-,ATSQGMAKNIQY
TRBV15,-,ATSRDTGVGQPQH
TRBV18,-,ASSPYSRGQGTEAF
TRBV5-5,-,ASSFQGQGRSGNTIY
TRBV29-1,-,SVLTGSSYNEQF
TRBV5-1,-,ASSVTGMGTDTQY
TRBV5-1,-,ASSSAQGTGTEAF
TRBV7-2,-,ASSPGQGGQPQH
TRBV5-4,-,ASSTRRGRDNEQF
TRBV7-2,-,ASSLDYTDTQY
TRBV29-1,-,SVVSGLAGGKQF
TRBV5-1,-,ASSQDRATDTQY
TRBV7-6,-,ASSLAAGQSSYEQY
TRBV9,-,ASSPQREVVEQY
TRBV28,-,ASSPPSGVNTGELF
TRBV23-1,-,ASSQSGSYEQY
TRBV15,-,ATSREGGRSETQY
TRBV18,-,ASSPQESRTEAF
TRBV10-3,-,AIRGDSYQETQY
TRBV7-9,-,ASSLTGSTEAF
TRBV30,-,AWSVLGRGGRYEQF